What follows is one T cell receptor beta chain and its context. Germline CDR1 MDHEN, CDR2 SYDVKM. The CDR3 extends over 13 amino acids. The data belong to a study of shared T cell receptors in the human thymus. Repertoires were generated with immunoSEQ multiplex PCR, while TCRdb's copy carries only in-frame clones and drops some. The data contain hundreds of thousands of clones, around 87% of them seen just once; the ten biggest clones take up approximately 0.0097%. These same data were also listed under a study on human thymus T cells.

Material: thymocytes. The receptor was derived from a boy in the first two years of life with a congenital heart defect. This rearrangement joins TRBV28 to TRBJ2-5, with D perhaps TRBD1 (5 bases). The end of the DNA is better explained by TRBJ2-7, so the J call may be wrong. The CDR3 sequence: CASNSGYSYEQYF. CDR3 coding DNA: TGTGCCAGCAATTCAGGGTACAGCTACGAGCAGTACTTC.